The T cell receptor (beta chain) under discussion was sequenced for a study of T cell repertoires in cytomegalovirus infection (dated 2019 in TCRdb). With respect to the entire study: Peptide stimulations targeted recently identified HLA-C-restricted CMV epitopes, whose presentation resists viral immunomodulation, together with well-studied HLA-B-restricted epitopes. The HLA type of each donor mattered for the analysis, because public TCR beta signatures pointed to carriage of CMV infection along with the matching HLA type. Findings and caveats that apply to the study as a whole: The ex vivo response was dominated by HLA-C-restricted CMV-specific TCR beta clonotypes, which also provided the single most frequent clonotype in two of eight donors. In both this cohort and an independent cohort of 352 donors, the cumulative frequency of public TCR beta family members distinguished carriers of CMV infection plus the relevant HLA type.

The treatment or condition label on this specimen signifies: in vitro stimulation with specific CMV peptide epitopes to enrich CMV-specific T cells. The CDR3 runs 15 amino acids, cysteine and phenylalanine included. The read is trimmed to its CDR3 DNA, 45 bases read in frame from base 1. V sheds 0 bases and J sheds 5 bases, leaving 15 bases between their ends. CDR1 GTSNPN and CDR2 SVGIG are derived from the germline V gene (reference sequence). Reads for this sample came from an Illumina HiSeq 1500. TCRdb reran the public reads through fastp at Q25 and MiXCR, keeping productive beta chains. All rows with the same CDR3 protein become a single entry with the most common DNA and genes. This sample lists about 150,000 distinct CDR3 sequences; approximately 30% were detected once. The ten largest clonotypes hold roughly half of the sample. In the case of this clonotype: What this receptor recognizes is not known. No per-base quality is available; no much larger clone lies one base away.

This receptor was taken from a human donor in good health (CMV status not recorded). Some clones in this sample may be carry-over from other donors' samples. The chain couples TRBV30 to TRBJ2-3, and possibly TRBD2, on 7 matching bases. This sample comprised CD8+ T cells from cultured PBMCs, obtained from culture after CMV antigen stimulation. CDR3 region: CAWSVRGGGIDTQYF. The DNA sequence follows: TGTGCCTGGAGTGTGAGGGGGGGCGGCATAGATACGCAGTATTTT.